The T cell receptor (beta chain) described here comes from a study of beta chain features in type 1 diabetes. A single heparinised draw of about 100 mL on average was taken per donor. Post-sort purity exceeded 98% for all sorted populations. As regards this clone: Its antigen is still unknown.

From germline, CDR1 is MNHNY and CDR2 SVGAGI (reference sequence). The CDR3 has 15 amino acids. V dropped 2 bases and J dropped 5; count of bases not matched to a gene: 9. cDNA synthesis used the whole RNA isolate, giving expressed TCRB sequences. TCRdb's copy holds only in-frame clones and misses some; the assay was immunoSEQ multiplex PCR. The sample records approximately 250,000 clones, 9.6% being singletons. Study-level results: cDNA-based sequencing might over-represent cells highly expressing TCR. VDJ junctions from type 1 diabetes patients carried fewer insertions and larger deletions.

This rearrangement joins TRBV6-6 to TRBJ2-7, with 7 positions matching TRBD1. Sequencing was performed on naive CD4+ T cells from blood. This receptor was obtained from a woman under 30 in good health. CDR3 bases: TGTGCCAGCAGTTACCAGCAGGGGGTACTGAACGAGCAGTACTTC. It yields the protein CASSYQQGVLNEQYF.